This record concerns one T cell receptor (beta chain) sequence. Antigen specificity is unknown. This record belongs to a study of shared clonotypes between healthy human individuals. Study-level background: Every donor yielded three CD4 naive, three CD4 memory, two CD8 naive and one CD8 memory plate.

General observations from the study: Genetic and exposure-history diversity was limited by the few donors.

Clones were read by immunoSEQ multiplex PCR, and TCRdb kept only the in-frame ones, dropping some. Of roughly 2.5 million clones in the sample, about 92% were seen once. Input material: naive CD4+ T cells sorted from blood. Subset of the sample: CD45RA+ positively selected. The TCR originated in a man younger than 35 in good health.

DNA of the CDR3: TGCAGCGTTGCCTCGGACGGCAGCACCGGGGAGCTGTTTTTT. Protein sequence: CSVASDGSTGELFF. V usage is TRBV29-1 and J usage is TRBJ2-2; the D is unclear. This CDR3 is built from 14 residues. Germline V gives CDR1 SQVTM, CDR2 ANQGSEA. V was shortened by 4 bases and J by 4 bases, with 13 bases between the two germline ends.